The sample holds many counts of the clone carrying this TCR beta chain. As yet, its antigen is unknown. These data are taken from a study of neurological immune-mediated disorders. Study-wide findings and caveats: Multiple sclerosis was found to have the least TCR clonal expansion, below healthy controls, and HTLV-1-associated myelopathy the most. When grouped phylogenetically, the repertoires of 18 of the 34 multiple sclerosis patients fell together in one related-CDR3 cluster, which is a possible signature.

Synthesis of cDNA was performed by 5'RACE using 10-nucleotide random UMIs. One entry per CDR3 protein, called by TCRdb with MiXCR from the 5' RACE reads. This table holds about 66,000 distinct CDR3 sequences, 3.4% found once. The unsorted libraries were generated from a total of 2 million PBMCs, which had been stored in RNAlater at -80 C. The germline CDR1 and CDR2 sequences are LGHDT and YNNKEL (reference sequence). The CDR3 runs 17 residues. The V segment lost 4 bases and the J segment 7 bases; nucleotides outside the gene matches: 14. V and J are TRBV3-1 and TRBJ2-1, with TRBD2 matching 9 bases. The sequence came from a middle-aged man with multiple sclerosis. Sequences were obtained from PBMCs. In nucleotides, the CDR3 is TGTGCCAGCAGCCTCAGGCGGGATAGCGGGGGCGGAAATGAGCAGTTCTTC. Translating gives CASSLRRDSGGGNEQFF.